Each of the 29 T cell receptor beta chains below was sequenced from the same sample in a study of monozygotic twins with cystic fibrosis. Libraries were prepared by immunoSEQ multiplex PCR; TCRdb keeps only in-frame clonotypes and omits some of them. Of about 15,000 clones detected, around 93% appear once; the ten largest clones hold 9.3%. The sample comprised blood. The receptors here all came from a girl aged 2-10 years with cystic fibrosis.

This sequence joins TRBV30 and TRBJ2-2; tentative D call: TRBD2 (6 bases). Per the germline V gene, CDR1 is GTSNPN and CDR2 is SVGIG (reference sequence). The length of the CDR3 is 15 residues. Trimming took off 2 bases at V and 3 bases at J, with 13 bases between the two ends. The CDR3 reads CAWSRPGLDTGELFF. In DNA form, the CDR3 reads TGTGCCTGGAGTCGCCCGGGACTTGACACCGGGGAGCTGTTTTTT.

The gene calls are TRBV30 and TRBJ2-1; 9 bases agree with TRBD2. The V and J ends lost 0 bases and 6 bases, in that order; junction bases with no gene match: 3. The CDR3 contains 14 residues. Germline CDR1 and CDR2: GTSNPN and SVGIG (reference sequence). CDR3 DNA: TGTGCCTGGAGTGTACGACTAGCGGCCAATGAGCAGTTCTTC. Residues: CAWSVRLAANEQFF.

The V gene is TRBV2, the J gene TRBJ2-2, with D perhaps assigned TRBD1 or TRBD2 (6 bases each). The CDR3 has 17 residues. V lost 6 bases and J lost 4, with 21 bases in between. CDR1 is SNHLY, CDR2 FYNNEI, per germline. The CDR3 DNA reads as TGTGCCAGCAGCCCCCCCCGGCGGGACATCATCACCGGGGAGCTGTTTTTT. It encodes CASSPPRRDIITGELFF.

J is TRBJ2-1 and V is TRBV30, with TRBD1 matching over 8 bases. The CDR3 contains 14 residues. Germline assignment: CDR1 GTSNPN and CDR2 SVGIG (reference sequence). V was pared by 5 bases and J by 4 bases, with 7 bases of the junction left unmatched. CDR3 sequence reads: CAWSPGQAYNEQFF. The CDR3 DNA reads as TGTGCCTGGTCACCGGGACAGGCGTACAATGAGCAGTTCTTC.

This clone was seen once. The J gene is TRBJ2-1, the V gene TRBV5-1, with no clear D. The germline V gene encodes CDR1 SGHRS and CDR2 YFSETQ. V was shortened by 0 bases and J by 4 bases, with 8 bases between the two germline ends. The CDR3 is 14 amino acids. The CDR3 DNA is TGCGCCAGCAGCTTGGAGTACAGTTACAATGAGCAGTTCTTC. It is translated as CASSLEYSYNEQFF.

The rearrangement links TRBV27 to TRBJ1-1; tentatively, D is TRBD1 (6 bases). The CDR3 has 13 amino acids. V dropped 2 bases and J dropped 6 bases, with 10 bases sitting between them. The V gene's germline CDR1 is MNHEY and CDR2 SMNVEV (reference sequence). The CDR3 loop is CASSLHRGAEAFF. CDR3 in DNA: TGTGCCAGCAGTTTACATAGGGGGGCTGAAGCTTTCTTT.

The chain has TRBV5-1 and TRBJ2-7; 9 bases map to TRBD1. Germline values: CDR1 SGHRS, CDR2 YFSETQ. V was clipped by 4 bases and J by 1 base; unmatched bases: 6. The CDR3 extends over 15 amino acids. CDR3 coding DNA: TGCGCCAGCAGCCCTGGACAGGGGACATCCTACGAGCAGTACTTC. It specifies CASSPGQGTSYEQYF. Full variable domain (rest looked up from reference TRBV5-1 and TRBJ2-7): KAGVTQTPRYLIKTRGQQVTLSCSPISGHRSVSWYQQTPGQGLQFLFEYFSETQRNKGNFPGRFSGRQFSNSRSEMNVSTLELGDSALYLCASSPGQGTSYEQYFGPGTRLTVT.

The chain recombines TRBV9 with TRBJ2-5, with TRBD1 matching over 8 bases. The CDR3 is 15 amino acids. The V and J ends lost 3 bases and 2 bases, in that order; junction bases with no gene match: 6. Germline-derived CDR1 and CDR2 are SGDLS and YYNGEE. CDR3 in amino acids: CASSAGDRTQETQYF. CDR3 DNA: TGTGCCAGCAGCGCTGGGGACAGGACTCAAGAGACCCAGTACTTC.

The genes are TRBV27 and TRBJ2-7; TRBD1 matches at 7 bases. CDR3 length: 13 residues. CDR1 and CDR2 (germline): MNHEY, SMNVEV (reference sequence). J was trimmed by 4 bases and V by 8 bases; bases with no gene match: 8. The CDR3 bases are TGTGCCAGCGGGACAGCTATGGGGTACGAGCAGTACTTC. Translating it yields CASGTAMGYEQYF.

V is TRBV4-1 and J is TRBJ1-4; D gene ambiguous. CDR1 MGHRA and CDR2 YSYEKL come from the germline V gene. The CDR3 has 15 residues. Trimming pared 1 base from V and 5 bases from J, leaving 11 bases between. The CDR3, as DNA: TGCGCCAGCAGCCAAGGTTACAGCCTCAATGAAAAACTGTTTTTT. Translation gives CASSQGYSLNEKLFF.

Here the CDR3 DNA reads TGCGCCAGCAGCGCGGTGGACAGCTTCTTCGGCTACACCTTC. Protein: CASSAVDSFFGYTF. The V gene is TRBV5-1, the J gene TRBJ1-2, with D possibly matching TRBD1 (6 bases). The CDR3 extends over 14 amino acids. Trimming removed 4 bases from V and 8 bases from J, with 18 bases in between. CDR1 is SGHRS and CDR2 is YFSETQ in the germline V gene.

The V call is TRBV5-1, the J call TRBJ1-1; D unresolved. The V and J ends lost 4 bases and 6 bases respectively, with 16 bases between them. The germline gives CDR1 SGHRS, CDR2 YFSETQ. The CDR3 contains 14 residues. The CDR3 sequence is CASSPPDSFAEAFF. For the CDR3, the DNA is TGCGCCAGCAGCCCACCCGACTCGTTCGCTGAAGCTTTCTTT.

This clone has just one count. The chain carries TRBV7-2 and TRBJ2-5; possible D gene TRBD1, 6 bases. The CDR3 is 14 residues long. The V end was cut by 5 bases, the J end by 7 bases, with 17 bases between. Looked up from germline, CDR1 is SGHTA and CDR2 is FQGNSA. The CDR3 loop is CASSPRTGSGTQYF. The CDR3 DNA sequence: TGTGCCAGCAGCCCGCGAACAGGGTCGGGGACCCAGTACTTC.

V gene TRBV5-8 combines with J gene TRBJ2-5, with 8 bases fitting TRBD2. After removal of 3 bases from V and 5 bases from J, the junction contained 3 bases not matched to a gene. CDR1 is SGHTS and CDR2 is YDEGEE in the germline V gene. This CDR3 is 13 amino acids long. The CDR3 coding sequence is TGTGCCAGCAGCTACCCGGGGGGGGAGACCCAGTACTTC. Amino acid sequence: CASSYPGGETQYF.

V gene TRBV19 combines with J gene TRBJ2-5; the D gene is possibly TRBD2 (5 bases). Trimming cost V 2 bases and J 5 bases, with 15 bases left between them. The CDR3 length is 15 residues. Per the germline V gene, CDR1 is LNHDA and CDR2 is SQIVND (reference sequence). CDR3 amino acids: CASSINSGLGETQYF. The DNA for the CDR3 is TGTGCCAGTAGTATAAACAGCGGTCTGGGGGAGACCCAGTACTTC.

This clone came up once. This chain connects TRBV15 to TRBJ2-3, with 10 nucleotides matching TRBD2. The CDR3 runs 13 residues. The ends lost 6 bases at V and 4 bases at J; junction bases unmatched: 1. In germline, CDR1 is LNHNV, CDR2 YYDKDF (reference sequence). The CDR3 DNA reads TGTGCCACCAGTCTAGCGGGAGCAGATACGCAGTATTTT. This sequence encodes CATSLAGADTQYF.

The V and J genes are TRBV30 and TRBJ1-2; TRBD1 is a possible D gene (6 bases). The CDR3 contains 12 residues. Germline V CDR1 and CDR2: GTSNPN, SVGIG (reference sequence). The CDR3: CASLKGGYGYTF. The CDR3 bases are TGTGCTTCCCTTAAGGGGGGCTATGGCTACACCTTC.

The chain uses TRBV5-1 and TRBJ2-1; D is unresolved. This CDR3 spans 14 amino acids. Germline V gives CDR1 SGHRS, CDR2 YFSETQ. Trimming left V 0 bases short and J 4 bases short, with 8 bases between. The DNA of the CDR3 is TGCGCCAGCAGCTTGGATCGTGAGTACAATGAGCAGTTCTTC. Amino acid sequence: CASSLDREYNEQFF.

This chain uses TRBV5-1 with TRBJ2-1; 8 positions match TRBD2. From germline, CDR1 is SGHRS and CDR2 YFSETQ. The CDR3 length is 15 residues. V trimming: 4 bases; J trimming: 8 bases; junction bases outside the gene matches: 11. DNA of the CDR3: TGCGCCAGCAGCACCTGGGGGACTAGGGAGGATGAGCAGTTCTTC. Its translation: CASSTWGTREDEQFF.

The CDR3 region is CASSSSTGVYGYTF. CDR3 sequence (DNA): TGTGCCAGCAGCTCATCCACAGGGGTATATGGCTACACCTTC. This chain connects TRBV7-2 to TRBJ1-2; TRBD1 matches 7 bases. Germline CDR1 is SGHTA and CDR2 is FQGNSA. This CDR3 is built from 14 residues. J lost 5 bases, V lost 4 bases, and 7 bases had no gene match.

V gene TRBV7-3 combines with J gene TRBJ2-1; 12 bases are a match to TRBD2. Looked up from germline, CDR1 is SGHTA and CDR2 is FQGTGA. V was clipped by 1 base and J by 6 bases; unmatched bases: 13. The CDR3 totals 19 residues. The CDR3 sequence: CASSLKGLLAGGTGNEQFF. The CDR3 nucleotides are TGTGCCAGCAGCTTAAAAGGCTTGCTAGCGGGAGGGACGGGCAATGAGCAGTTCTTC.

V usage is TRBV10-1 and J usage is TRBJ1-1; D is undetermined. V lost 0 bases and J 0 bases, leaving 5 bases between the germline ends. The CDR3 length is 14 residues. Germline loops: CDR1 WNHNN, CDR2 SYGVQD (reference sequence). The CDR3 reads CASSESGMNTEAFF. In DNA form, the CDR3 reads TGCGCCAGCAGTGAGTCCGGGATGAACACTGAAGCTTTCTTT.

The chain couples TRBV21-1 to TRBJ2-7; the tabulated D call, TRBD1, remains unverified against the DNA. TRBV21-1 counts as a pseudogene. The CDR3 is 15 amino acids. The CDR3 loop reads CASTSPGDSLYEQYF. The DNA for the CDR3 is TGTGCCAGCACCTCACCCGGGGACAGCCTCTACGAGCAGTACTTC.

The sample holds one count of this clone. This sequence joins TRBV10-3 and TRBJ1-2, with unresolved D. Germline CDR1 is ENHRY and CDR2 is SYGVKD. The length of the CDR3 is 14 residues. V lost 3 bases and J 4 bases, leaving 12 bases between the germline ends. DNA of the CDR3: TGTGCCATCAGTGATGGGCCATACAGCTATGGCTACACCTTC. It yields the protein CAISDGPYSYGYTF.

The chain has TRBV28 and TRBJ2-1; possibly TRBD1 or TRBD2 for D (6 bases each). CDR1 and CDR2 from the germline V gene are MDHEN and SYDVKM. V was cut by 6 bases and J by 4 bases, with 28 bases left in between. CDR3 length equals 19 residues. As DNA, the CDR3 is TGTGCCAGCAGCCAACAGGGAGTGCGATGGGACTTAACATACAATGAGCAGTTCTTC. It codes for CASSQQGVRWDLTYNEQFF.

V is TRBV19 and J is TRBJ1-1; tentatively, D is TRBD1 (5 bases). V lost 3 bases and J lost 4, with 15 bases in between. The length of the CDR3 is 15 residues. Germline CDR1 reads LNHDA; CDR2 reads SQIVND (reference sequence). The CDR3 protein is CASSMETRGSTEAFF. The CDR3 bases are TGTGCCAGTAGTATGGAGACTAGGGGTAGCACTGAAGCTTTCTTT.

The V gene is TRBV6-5, the J gene TRBJ1-2; 10 bases match TRBD1. Germline CDR1 is MNHEY and CDR2 is SVGAGI. CDR3 length: 14 amino acids. V was pared by 6 bases and J by 4 bases, with 5 bases of the junction left unmatched. CDR3 amino acids: CASSRDRGSYGYTF. CDR3 DNA sequence: TGTGCCAGCAGCCGGGACAGGGGTTCCTATGGCTACACCTTC.

This rearrangement joins TRBV4-1 to TRBJ1-2, with a tentative D call TRBD1 (6 bases). Trimming left V 3 bases short and J 7 bases short, with 15 bases between. Germline CDR1 reads MGHRA; CDR2 reads YSYEKL. The CDR3 loop spans 14 amino acids. Here the CDR3 reads CASSQGWTVSGYTF. CDR3 sequence (DNA): TGCGCCAGCAGCCAGGGTTGGACAGTTAGTGGCTACACCTTC.

The V gene is TRBV7-6, the J gene TRBJ2-3, with 7 bases that match TRBD1. With V trimmed by 2 bases and J by 5 bases, 1 base remained unmatched. The CDR3 consists of 13 residues. Germline V CDR1 and CDR2: SGHVS, FNYEAQ. Here the CDR3 DNA reads TGTGCCAGCAGCTTAAACAGGGGAGATACGCAGTATTTT. This encodes CASSLNRGDTQYF.